A selection of T cell receptor beta chains follows, all from one sample in a study of tumor-infiltrating lymphocytes in primary liver carcinoma. TCRdb independently ran MiXCR on the multiplex PCR reads; one entry per CDR3 protein. The sample holds 250,000 to 350,000 distinct CDR3 sequences; nearly 60% are singletons and the top ten take about 18%. Specimen: peripheral blood. These receptors all come from a woman aged 30 to 39 with primary liver carcinoma and hepatitis B virus infection. The CDR3 runs from the conserved cysteine through the conserved F or W. D genes are given only for firm matches. Only some rows state a clone size, as once, few, many or a class for expanded clones.

clone_size cdr3_length j_call v_call d_call cdr3_aa cdr3_nt
. 15 TRBJ2-2 TRBV30 . CAWSRGLTNIGELFF TGTGCCTGGAGTAGGGGACTTACGAACATCGGGGAGCTGTTTTTT
. 14 TRBJ1-5 TRBV6-5 TRBD1 CASSSDRGRRPQHF TGTGCCAGCAGTTCCGACAGGGGGAGACGGCCCCAGCATTTT
. 12 TRBJ2-1 TRBV6-1 . CASRSDGHEQLF TGTGCCAGCAGGTCGGACGGCCATGAGCAGCTCTTC
. 14 TRBJ1-6 TRBV12-3/TRBV12-4 TRBD1 CASRRQGTSSSLHF TGTGCCAGCAGACGACAGGGGACGAGTTCATCCCTCCACTTT
. 14 TRBJ2-1 TRBV6-1 . CTSSEVPGFNEQFF TGTACCAGTAGTGAAGTCCCAGGCTTTAATGAGCAGTTCTTC
. 17 TRBJ1-1 TRBV12-3/TRBV12-4 . CASSLAGRGWSGTEAFF TGTGCCAGCAGTTTGGCTGGCAGGGGATGGTCGGGCACTGAAGCTTTCTTT
many 16 TRBJ2-1 TRBV7-8 TRBD2 CASSSGLAGGVGEQFF TGTGCCAGCAGCTCCGGACTAGCGGGAGGGGTCGGTGAGCAGTTCTTC
. 13 TRBJ2-5 TRBV30 . CAWASKGGETQYF TGTGCCTGGGCTTCCAAGGGCGGAGAGACCCAGTACTTC
. 15 TRBJ2-2 TRBV2 TRBD1 CASSRDRENTGELFF TGTGCCAGCAGTAGGGACAGGGAGAACACCGGGGAGCTGTTTTTT
many 15 TRBJ1-6 TRBV11-2 . CASSLEFSLGSPLHF TGTGCCAGCAGCTTAGAATTCAGTTTGGGATCACCCCTCCACTTT
. 16 TRBJ1-4 TRBV30 . CAWRLLLRAAAEKLFF TGTGCCTGGAGACTCCTCCTCCGAGCGGCTGCAGAAAAACTGTTTTTT
. 15 TRBJ2-1 TRBV6-2/TRBV6-3 TRBD2 CTSKKREVTTNEQFF TGTACCAGTAAAAAGCGGGAGGTCACAACCAATGAGCAGTTCTTC
. 14 TRBJ2-1 TRBV11-2 . CAGSLQPEGNEQFF TGTGCCGGCAGTTTACAACCAGAGGGAAATGAGCAGTTCTTC
. 15 TRBJ2-3 TRBV7-8 . CASSIRGYQGDTQYF TGTGCCAGCAGCATCAGGGGCTACCAGGGGGATACGCAGTATTTT
. 15 TRBJ2-7 TRBV13 TRBD2 CASSSKLAGVYGQYF TGTGCCAGCAGCTCAAAACTAGCGGGAGTCTATGGGCAGTACTTC
many 13 TRBJ2-3 TRBV12-3/TRBV12-4 . CASSFLYTDTQYF TGTGCCAGCAGTTTTCTATATACAGATACGCAGTATTTT
. 16 TRBJ2-1 TRBV7-9 . CASSFPTSTSYNEQFF TGTGCCAGCAGCTTCCCCACCAGCACCTCCTACAATGAGCAGTTCTTC
. 15 TRBJ1-2 TRBV4-3 TRBD1 CASSRQSTGNYDYTF TGCGCCAGCAGCCGCCAGTCGACAGGGAACTATGACTACACCTTC
many 13 TRBJ1-6 TRBV6-5 . CASSYYPDSPLHF TGTGCCAGCAGTTATTATCCGGATTCACCCCTCCACTTT
few 15 TRBJ1-1 TRBV19 . CASSPYVGGHTEAFF TGTGCCAGTAGTCCCTACGTGGGGGGGCACACTGAAGCTTTCTTT
. 15 TRBJ2-6 TRBV7-9 . CASNPVFSGANVLTF TGTGCCAGCAACCCTGTCTTCTCTGGGGCCAACGTCCTGACTTTC
. 17 TRBJ2-1 TRBV6-5 TRBD2 CASSRPGTSGRALEQFF TGTGCCAGCAGCCGTCCCGGGACTAGCGGGAGGGCCCTTGAGCAGTTCTTC
. 11 TRBJ2-1 TRBV12-3/TRBV12-4 . CTSREDNEQFF TGTACCAGCAGGGAAGACAATGAGCAGTTCTTC